The T cell receptor beta chain under discussion was sequenced for a study of shared clonotypes between healthy human individuals. Whole-study findings and limits: Investigators collected only blood, and repertoires in tissues likely differ. Only a few donors were included, so the genetic and exposure-history diversity represented was limited.

A remark on this clone: What it binds is not known.

Some 90 million PBMCs served as the genomic DNA source for unsorted samples. Trimming stripped 5 bases from V and 7 bases from J, with 13 bases between. There are 13 residues in the CDR3. Germline V lookup: CDR1 SGHRS, CDR2 YFSETQ. Unsorted PBMCs provided DNA that was sequenced on ten immunoSEQ deep assay plates. Data came from immunoSEQ multiplex PCR; TCRdb stores just in-frame clones and leaves some out. The table records approximately 500,000 clones, 70% to 80% of them present only once. The sequence came from a middle-aged woman in good health. Some clones in this sample may be carry-over from other donors' samples. The V gene is TRBV5-1, the J gene TRBJ2-1; D possibly corresponds to TRBD1 (7 bases). Input material: PBMCs. The CDR3 DNA is TGCGCCAGCAGATCACCAGGGGGGAATGAGCAGTTCTTC. This encodes CASRSPGGNEQFF.